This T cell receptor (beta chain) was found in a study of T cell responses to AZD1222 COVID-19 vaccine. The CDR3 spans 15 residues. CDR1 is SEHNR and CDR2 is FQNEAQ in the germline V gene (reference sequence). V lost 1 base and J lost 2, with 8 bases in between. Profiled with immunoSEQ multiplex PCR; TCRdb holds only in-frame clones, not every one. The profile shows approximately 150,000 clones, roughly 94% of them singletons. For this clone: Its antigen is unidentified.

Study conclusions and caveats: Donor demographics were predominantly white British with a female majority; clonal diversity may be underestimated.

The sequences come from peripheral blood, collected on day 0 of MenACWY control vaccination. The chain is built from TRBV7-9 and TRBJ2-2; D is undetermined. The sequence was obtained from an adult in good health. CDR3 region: CASSLGASNTGELFF. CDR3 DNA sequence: TGTGCCAGCAGCTTAGGGGCTTCCAACACCGGGGAGCTGTTTTTT.